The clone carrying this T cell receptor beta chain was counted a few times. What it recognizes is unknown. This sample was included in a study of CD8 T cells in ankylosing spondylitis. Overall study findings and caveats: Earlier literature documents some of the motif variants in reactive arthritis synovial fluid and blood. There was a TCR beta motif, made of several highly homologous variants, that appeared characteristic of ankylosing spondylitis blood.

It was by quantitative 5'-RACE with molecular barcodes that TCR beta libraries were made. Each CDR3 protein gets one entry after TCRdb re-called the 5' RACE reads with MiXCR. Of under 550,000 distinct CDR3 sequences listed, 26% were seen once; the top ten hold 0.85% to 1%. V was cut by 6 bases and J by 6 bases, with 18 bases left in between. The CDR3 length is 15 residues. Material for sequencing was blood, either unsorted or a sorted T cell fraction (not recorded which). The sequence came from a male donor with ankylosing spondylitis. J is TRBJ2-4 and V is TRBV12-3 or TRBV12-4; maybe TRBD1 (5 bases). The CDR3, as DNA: TGTGCCAGCAGCCCTGGTATAGGGGAAGGAAACATTCAGTACTTC. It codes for CASSPGIGEGNIQYF.